The 3 T cell receptor beta chains presented below share a single source sample, sequenced in a study of CD8 T cell repertoires and HIV-1 epitope variants. These receptors have no known antigen. Repertoires were generated with immunoSEQ multiplex PCR, while TCRdb's copy carries only in-frame clones and drops some. The sample has about 2,000 clones; over 55% are singletons. The sequencing sample was made of cultured CD8+ T cells derived from PBMCs. The receptors derive from a male donor with HIV.

V usage is TRBV30 and J usage is TRBJ2-1; 8 positions agree with TRBD2. This CDR3 is 14 amino acids long. Germline CDR1 is GTSNPN and CDR2 is SVGIG (reference sequence). Unmatched junction bases numbered 12, after V lost 5 bases and J lost 9 bases. The CDR3 sequence: CAWEHPGGPGEQFF. DNA of the CDR3: TGTGCCTGGGAGCACCCGGGGGGGCCGGGTGAGCAGTTCTTC.

The chain recombines TRBV14 with TRBJ2-5; 7 bases line up with TRBD1. From germline, CDR1 is SGHDN and CDR2 FVKESK. Trimming cost V 4 bases and J 5 bases; bases outside gene matches: 4. The CDR3 consists of 13 residues. CDR3 sequence reads: CASSRQGEETQYF. Here the CDR3 DNA reads TGTGCCAGCAGCCGGCAGGGGGAGGAGACCCAGTACTTC.

The genes are TRBV7-2 and TRBJ2-1; D not certain. This CDR3 comprises 15 residues. Germline-derived CDR1 and CDR2 are SGHTA and FQGNSA. V lost 0 bases and J lost 2, with 8 bases in between. In DNA, the CDR3 is TGTGCCAGCAGCTTAGCGCGAAATCCCTACAATGAGCAGTTCTTC. Protein: CASSLARNPYNEQFF.